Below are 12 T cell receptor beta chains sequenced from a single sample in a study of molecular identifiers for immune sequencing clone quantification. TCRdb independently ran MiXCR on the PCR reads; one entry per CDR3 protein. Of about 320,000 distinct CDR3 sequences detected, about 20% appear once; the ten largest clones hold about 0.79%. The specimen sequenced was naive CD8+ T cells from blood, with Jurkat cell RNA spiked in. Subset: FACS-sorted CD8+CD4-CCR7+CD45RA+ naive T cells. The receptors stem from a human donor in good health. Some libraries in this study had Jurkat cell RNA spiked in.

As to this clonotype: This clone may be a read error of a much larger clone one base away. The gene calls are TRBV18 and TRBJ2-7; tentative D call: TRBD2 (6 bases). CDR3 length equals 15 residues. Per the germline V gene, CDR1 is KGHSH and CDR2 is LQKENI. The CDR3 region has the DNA TGTGCCAGCTCGCACACCGGGGCAGACCTACGGGAGCAGTGCTTC. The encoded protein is CASSHTGADLREQCF.

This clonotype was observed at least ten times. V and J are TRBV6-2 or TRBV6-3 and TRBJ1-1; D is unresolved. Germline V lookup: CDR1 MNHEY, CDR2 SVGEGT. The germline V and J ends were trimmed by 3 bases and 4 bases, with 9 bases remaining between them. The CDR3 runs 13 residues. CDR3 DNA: TGTGCCAGCAGTTATGATGGGTTCACTGAAGCTTTCTTT. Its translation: CASSYDGFTEAFF.

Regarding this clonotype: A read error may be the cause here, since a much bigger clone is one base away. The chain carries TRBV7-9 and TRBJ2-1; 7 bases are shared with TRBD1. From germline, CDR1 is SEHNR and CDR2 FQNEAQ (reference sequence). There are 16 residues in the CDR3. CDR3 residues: CAGSLEGAVAYNEQFF. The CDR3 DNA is TGTGCCGGCAGCTTAGAGGGGGCAGTGGCCTACAATGAGCAGTTCTTC.

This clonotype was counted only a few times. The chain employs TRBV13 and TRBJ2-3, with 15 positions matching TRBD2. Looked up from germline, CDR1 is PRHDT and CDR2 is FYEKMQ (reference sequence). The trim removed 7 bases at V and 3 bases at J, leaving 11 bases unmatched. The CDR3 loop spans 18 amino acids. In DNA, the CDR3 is TGTGCCAGCACCCATCCGGGACTAGCGGGAGGTAGAACAGATACGCAGTATTTT. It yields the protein CASTHPGLAGGRTDTQYF.

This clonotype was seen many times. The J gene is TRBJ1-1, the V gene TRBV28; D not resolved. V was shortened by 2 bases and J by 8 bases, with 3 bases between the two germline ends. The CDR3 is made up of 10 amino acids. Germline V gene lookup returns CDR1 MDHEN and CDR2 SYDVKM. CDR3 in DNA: TGTGCCAGCAGTTTAGGAGAAGCTTTCTTT. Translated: CASSLGEAFF.

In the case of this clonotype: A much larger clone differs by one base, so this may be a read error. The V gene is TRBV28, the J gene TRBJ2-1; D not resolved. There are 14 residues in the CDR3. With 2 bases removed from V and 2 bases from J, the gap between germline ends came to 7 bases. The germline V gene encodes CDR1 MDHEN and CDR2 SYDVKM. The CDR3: CASSLRITYNEQFF. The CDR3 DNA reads TGTGCCAGCAGTTTAAGGATTACCTACAATGAGCAGTTCTTC.

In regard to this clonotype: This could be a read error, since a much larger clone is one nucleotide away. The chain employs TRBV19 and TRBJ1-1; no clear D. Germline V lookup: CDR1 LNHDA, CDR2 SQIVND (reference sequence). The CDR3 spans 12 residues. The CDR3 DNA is TGTGCCGGTAGTATGGGCGATCCTGAAGCTTTCTTT. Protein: CAGSMGDPEAFF. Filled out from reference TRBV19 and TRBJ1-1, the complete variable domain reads DGGITQSPKYLFRKEGQNVTLSCEQNLNHDAMYWYRQDPGQGLRLIYYSQIVNDFQKGDIAEGYSVSREKKESFPLTVTSAQKNPTAFYLCAGSMGDPEAFFGQGTRLTVV.

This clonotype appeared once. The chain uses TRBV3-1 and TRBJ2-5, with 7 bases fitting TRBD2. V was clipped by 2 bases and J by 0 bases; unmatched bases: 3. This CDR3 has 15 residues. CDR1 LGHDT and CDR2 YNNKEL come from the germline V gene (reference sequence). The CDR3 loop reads CASSQPGTNQETQYF. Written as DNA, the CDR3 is TGTGCCAGCAGCCAACCCGGGACTAACCAAGAGACCCAGTACTTC.

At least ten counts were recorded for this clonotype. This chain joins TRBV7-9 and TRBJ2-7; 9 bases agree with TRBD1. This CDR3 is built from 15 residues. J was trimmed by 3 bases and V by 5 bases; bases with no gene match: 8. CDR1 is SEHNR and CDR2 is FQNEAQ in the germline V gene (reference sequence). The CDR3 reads CASSVSTGGFYEQYF. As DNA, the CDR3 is TGTGCCAGCAGCGTCAGCACAGGGGGCTTCTACGAGCAGTACTTC.

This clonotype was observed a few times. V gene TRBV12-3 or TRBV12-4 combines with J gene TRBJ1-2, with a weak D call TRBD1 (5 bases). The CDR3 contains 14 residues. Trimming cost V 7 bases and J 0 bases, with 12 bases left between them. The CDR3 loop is CASTTGASNYGYTF. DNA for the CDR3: TGTGCCAGCACCACAGGAGCTTCTAACTATGGCTACACCTTC.

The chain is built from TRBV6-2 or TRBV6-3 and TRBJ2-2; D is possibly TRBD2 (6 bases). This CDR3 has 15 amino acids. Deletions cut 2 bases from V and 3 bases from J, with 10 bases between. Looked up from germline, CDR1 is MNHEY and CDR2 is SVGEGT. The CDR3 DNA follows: TGTGCCAGCAGTTACCCTAGCGTGTACACCGGGGAGCTGTTTTTT. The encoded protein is CASSYPSVYTGELFF.

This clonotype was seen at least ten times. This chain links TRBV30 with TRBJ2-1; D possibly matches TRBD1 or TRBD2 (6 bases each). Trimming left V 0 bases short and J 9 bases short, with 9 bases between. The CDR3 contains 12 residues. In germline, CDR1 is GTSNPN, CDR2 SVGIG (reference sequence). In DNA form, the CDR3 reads TGTGCCTGGAGTGTAAAGGGGGGTGAGCAGTTCTTC. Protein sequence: CAWSVKGGEQFF.